This T cell receptor (beta chain) was captured by sequencing in a study of blood T cell repertoires in COVID-19. Study summary: COVID-19 samples, acute and convalescent, were from the United States, Italy and Spain. T cells, B-cell-depleted T cells, or PBMCs provided the cDNA or gDNA that served as material.

The germline V gene encodes CDR1 GTSNPN and CDR2 SVGIG (reference sequence). There are 14 residues in the CDR3. The ends lost 6 bases at V and 5 bases at J; junction bases unmatched: 7. TCRdb's table, derived via immunoSEQ multiplex PCR, lists solely in-frame clones and lacks some. The sample shows about 440,000 clones, 70% to 90% of them seen only once. Followed over time, Seattle patients had been enrolled while infection was active. The chain employs TRBV30 and TRBJ2-5; 12 positions agree with TRBD2. The sequence derives from a woman aged 50 to 60 with COVID-19, enrolled during active disease. What was sequenced was peripheral blood. Here the CDR3 DNA reads TGTGCCTGCCCACTAGCGGGGGGCGGGGAGACCCAGTACTTC. As protein: CACPLAGGGETQYF.